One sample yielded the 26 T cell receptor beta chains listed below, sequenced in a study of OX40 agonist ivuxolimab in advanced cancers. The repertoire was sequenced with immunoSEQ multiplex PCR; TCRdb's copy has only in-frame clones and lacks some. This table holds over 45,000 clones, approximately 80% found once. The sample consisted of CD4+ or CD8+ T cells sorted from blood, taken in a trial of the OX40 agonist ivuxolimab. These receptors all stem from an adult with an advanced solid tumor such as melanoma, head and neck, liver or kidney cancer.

The CDR3 nucleotides read TGTGCCAGCAGCTTAGAGCTAGCGGGAGGGAATGAGCAGTTCTTC. This codes for CASSLELAGGNEQFF. The chain employs TRBV7-8 and TRBJ2-1; 12 nucleotides agree with TRBD2. In germline, CDR1 is SGHVS, CDR2 FQNEAQ. The CDR3 covers 15 residues. V shed 1 base and J 7 bases; nucleotides not matched to a gene: 2.

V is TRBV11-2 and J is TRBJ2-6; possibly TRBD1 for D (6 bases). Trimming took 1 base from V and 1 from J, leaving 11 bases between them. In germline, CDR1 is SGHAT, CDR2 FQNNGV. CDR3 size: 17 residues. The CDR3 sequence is CASSLGPQGSGANVLTF. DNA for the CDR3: TGTGCCAGCAGCTTAGGACCCCAGGGGTCTGGGGCCAACGTCCTGACTTTC.

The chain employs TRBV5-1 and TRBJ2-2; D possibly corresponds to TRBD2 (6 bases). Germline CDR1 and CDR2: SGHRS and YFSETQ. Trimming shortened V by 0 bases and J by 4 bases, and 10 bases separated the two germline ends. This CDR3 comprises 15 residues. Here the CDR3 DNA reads TGCGCCAGCAGCTTGGACGGGAGTGGCACCGGGGAGCTGTTTTTT. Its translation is CASSLDGSGTGELFF.

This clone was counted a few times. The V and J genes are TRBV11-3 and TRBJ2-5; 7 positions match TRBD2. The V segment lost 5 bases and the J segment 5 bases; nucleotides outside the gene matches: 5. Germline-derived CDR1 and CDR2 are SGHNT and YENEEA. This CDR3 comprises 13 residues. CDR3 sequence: CASSRGEMETQYF. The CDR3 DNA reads TGTGCCAGCAGCCGGGGGGAGATGGAGACCCAGTACTTC.

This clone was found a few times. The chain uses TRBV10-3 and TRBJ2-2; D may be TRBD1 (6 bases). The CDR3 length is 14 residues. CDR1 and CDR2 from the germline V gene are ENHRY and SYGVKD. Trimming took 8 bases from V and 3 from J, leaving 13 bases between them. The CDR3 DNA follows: TGTGCCATCCCCGACAGGCGATACACCGGGGAGCTGTTTTTT. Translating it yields CAIPDRRYTGELFF.

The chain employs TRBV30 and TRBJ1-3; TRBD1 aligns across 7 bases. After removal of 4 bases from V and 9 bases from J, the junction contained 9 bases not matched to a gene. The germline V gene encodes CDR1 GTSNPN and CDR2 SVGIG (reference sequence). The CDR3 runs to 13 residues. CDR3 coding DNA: TGTGCCTGGAAGAGGGACAGCGCGATCACCATATATTTT. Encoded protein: CAWKRDSAITIYF.

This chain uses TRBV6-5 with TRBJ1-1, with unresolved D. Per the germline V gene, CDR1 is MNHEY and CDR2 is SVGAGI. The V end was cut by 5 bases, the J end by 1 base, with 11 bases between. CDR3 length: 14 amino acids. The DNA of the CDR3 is TGTGCCAGCAGTGCAGATCAGTGGAACACTGAAGCTTTCTTT. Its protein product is CASSADQWNTEAFF.

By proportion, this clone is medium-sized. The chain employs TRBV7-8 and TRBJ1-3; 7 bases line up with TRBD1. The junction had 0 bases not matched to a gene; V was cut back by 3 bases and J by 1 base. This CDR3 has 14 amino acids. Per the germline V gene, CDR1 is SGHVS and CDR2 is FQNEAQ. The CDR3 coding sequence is TGTGCCAGCAGCTTGACAGGGTCTGGAAACACCATATATTTT. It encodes CASSLTGSGNTIYF. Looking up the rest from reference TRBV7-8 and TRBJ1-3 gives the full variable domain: GAGVSQSPRYKVAKRGQDVALRCDPISGHVSLFWYQQALGQGPEFLTYFQNEAQLDKSGLPSDRFFAERPEGSVSTLKIQRTQQEDSAVYLCASSLTGSGNTIYFGEGSWLTVV.

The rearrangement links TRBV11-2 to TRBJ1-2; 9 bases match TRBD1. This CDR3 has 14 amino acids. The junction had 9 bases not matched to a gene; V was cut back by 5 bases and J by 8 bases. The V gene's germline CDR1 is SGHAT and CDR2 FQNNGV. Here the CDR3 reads CASSQDRGNNGYTF. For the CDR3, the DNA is TGTGCCAGCAGCCAGGACAGGGGTAACAACGGCTACACCTTC.

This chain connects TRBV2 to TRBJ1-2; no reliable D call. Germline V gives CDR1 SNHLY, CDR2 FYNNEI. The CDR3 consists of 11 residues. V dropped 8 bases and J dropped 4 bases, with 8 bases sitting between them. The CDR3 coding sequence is TGTGCCAGCGCTTTTAGCTATGGCTACACCTTC. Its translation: CASAFSYGYTF.

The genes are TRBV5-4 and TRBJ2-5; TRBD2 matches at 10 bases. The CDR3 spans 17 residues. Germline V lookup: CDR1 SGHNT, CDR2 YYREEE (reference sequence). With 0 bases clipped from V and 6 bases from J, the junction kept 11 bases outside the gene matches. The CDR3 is CASSLGGLAGVLKTQYF. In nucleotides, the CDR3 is TGTGCCAGCAGCTTGGGGGGGCTAGCGGGAGTTTTAAAGACCCAGTACTTC.

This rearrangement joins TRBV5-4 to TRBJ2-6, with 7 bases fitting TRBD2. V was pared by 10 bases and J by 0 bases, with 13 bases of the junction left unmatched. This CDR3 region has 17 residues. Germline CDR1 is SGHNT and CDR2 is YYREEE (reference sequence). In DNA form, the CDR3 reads TGTGCCTCGATGGGGAGGGGTGCCTACTCTGGGGCCAACGTCCTGACTTTC. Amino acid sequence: CASMGRGAYSGANVLTF.

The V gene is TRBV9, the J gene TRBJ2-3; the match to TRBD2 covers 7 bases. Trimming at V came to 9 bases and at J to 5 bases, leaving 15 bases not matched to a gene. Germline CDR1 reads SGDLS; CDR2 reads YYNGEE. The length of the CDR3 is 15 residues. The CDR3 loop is CAIPPGRGWEDTQYF. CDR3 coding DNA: TGTGCCATCCCCCCGGGGAGGGGCTGGGAAGATACGCAGTATTTT.

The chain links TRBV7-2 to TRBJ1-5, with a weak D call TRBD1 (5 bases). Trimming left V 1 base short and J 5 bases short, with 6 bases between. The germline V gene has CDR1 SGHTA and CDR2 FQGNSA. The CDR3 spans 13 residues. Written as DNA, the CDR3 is TGTGCCAGCAGCTTAGGCAGGGATCAGCCCCAGCATTTT. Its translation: CASSLGRDQPQHF.

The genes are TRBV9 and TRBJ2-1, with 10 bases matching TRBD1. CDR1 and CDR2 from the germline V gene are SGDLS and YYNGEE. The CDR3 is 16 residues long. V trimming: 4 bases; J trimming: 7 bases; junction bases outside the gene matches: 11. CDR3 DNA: TGTGCCAGCAGCCAAGGACAGGGGGACTCTAGGAATGAGCAGTTCTTC. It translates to CASSQGQGDSRNEQFF. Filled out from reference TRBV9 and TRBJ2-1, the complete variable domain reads DSGVTQTPKHLITATGQRVTLRCSPRSGDLSVYWYQQSLDQGLQFLIQYYNGEERAKGNILERFSAQQFPDLHSELNLSSLELGDSALYFCASSQGQGDSRNEQFFGPGTRLTVL.

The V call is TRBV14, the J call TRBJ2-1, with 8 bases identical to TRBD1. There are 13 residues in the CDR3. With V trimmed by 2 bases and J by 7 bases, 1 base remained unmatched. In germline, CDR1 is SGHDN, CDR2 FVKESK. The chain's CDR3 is CASSQYRGNEQFF. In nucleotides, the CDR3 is TGTGCCAGCAGCCAATACAGGGGGAATGAGCAGTTCTTC.

The CDR3 sequence: CASSLRRESSPLHF. In DNA, the CDR3 is TGTGCCAGCAGCCTAAGGAGGGAAAGTTCACCCCTCCACTTT. This chain joins TRBV7-8 and TRBJ1-6; D uncertain. Deletions cut 5 bases from V and 9 bases from J, with 14 bases between. Germline V CDR1 and CDR2: SGHVS, FQNEAQ. The CDR3 loop spans 14 amino acids.

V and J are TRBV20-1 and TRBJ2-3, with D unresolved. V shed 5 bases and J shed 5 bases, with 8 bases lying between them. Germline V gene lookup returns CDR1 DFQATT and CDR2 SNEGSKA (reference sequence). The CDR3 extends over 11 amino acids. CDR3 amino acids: CSAAHQDTQYF. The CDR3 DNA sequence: TGCAGTGCTGCTCACCAAGATACGCAGTATTTT.

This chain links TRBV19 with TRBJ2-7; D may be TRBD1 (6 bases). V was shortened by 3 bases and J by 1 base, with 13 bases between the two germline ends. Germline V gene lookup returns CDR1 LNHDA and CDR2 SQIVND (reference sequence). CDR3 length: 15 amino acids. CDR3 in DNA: TGTGCCAGTAGTATGCGTTCGACAGGATCCTACGAGCAGTACTTC. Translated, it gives CASSMRSTGSYEQYF. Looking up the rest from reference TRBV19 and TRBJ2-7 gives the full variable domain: DGGITQSPKYLFRKEGQNVTLSCEQNLNHDAMYWYRQDPGQGLRLIYYSQIVNDFQKGDIAEGYSVSREKKESFPLTVTSAQKNPTAFYLCASSMRSTGSYEQYFGPGTRLTVT.

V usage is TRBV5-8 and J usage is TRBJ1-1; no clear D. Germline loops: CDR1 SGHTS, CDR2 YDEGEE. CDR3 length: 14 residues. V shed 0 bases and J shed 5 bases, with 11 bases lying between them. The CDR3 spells CASSLEGLGTEAFF. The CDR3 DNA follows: TGTGCCAGCAGCTTGGAAGGCTTGGGGACTGAAGCTTTCTTT.

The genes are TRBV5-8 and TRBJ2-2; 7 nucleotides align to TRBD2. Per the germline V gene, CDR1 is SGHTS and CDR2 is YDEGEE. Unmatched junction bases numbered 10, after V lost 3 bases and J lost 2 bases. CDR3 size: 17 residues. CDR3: CASSSLIAGRNTGELFF. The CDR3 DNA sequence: TGTGCCAGCAGCTCATTGATAGCGGGCCGTAACACCGGGGAGCTGTTTTTT.

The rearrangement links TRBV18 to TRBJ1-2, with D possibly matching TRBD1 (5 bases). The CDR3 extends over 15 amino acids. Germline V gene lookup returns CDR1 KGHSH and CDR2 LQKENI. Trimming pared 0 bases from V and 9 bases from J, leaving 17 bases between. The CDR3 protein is CASSPPGTAEGRYTF. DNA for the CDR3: TGTGCCAGCTCACCACCGGGGACGGCCGAAGGGCGCTACACCTTC.

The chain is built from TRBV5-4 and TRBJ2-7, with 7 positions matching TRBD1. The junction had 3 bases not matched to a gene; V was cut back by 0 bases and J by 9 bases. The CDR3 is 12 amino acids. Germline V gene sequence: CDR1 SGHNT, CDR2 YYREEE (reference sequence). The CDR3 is CASSLARGRQYF. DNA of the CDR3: TGTGCCAGCAGCTTGGCCAGGGGGAGGCAGTACTTC.

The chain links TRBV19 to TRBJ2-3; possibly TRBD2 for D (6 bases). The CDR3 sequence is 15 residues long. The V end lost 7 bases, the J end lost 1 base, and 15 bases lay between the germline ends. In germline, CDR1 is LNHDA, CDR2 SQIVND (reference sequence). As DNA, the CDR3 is TGTGCCAGTACTAAATCGGGACTCCGCACAGATACGCAGTATTTT. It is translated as CASTKSGLRTDTQYF.

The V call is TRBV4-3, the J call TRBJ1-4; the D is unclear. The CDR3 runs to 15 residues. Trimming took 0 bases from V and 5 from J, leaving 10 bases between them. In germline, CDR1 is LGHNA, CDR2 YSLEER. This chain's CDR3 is CASSQEGQTNEKLFF. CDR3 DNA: TGCGCCAGCAGCCAAGAGGGTCAGACCAATGAAAAACTGTTTTTT.

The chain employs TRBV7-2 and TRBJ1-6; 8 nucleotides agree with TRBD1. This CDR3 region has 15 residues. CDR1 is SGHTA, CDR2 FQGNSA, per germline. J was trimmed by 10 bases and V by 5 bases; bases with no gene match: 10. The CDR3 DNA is TGTGCCAGCAGCCCCCCAGGGGGCGCTGGGTCACCCCTCCACTTT. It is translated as CASSPPGGAGSPLHF. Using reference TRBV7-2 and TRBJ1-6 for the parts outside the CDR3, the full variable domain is GAGVSQSPSNKVTEKGKDVELRCDPISGHTALYWYRQSLGQGLEFLIYFQGNSAPDKSGLPSDRFSAERTGGSVSTLTIQRTQQEDSAVYLCASSPPGGAGSPLHFGNGTRLTVT.